Included here is one TCR beta chain sequence, with context. The library was prepared for alpha chains; this beta chain is a stray read, so its frequency means little. The CDR3 is made up of 17 amino acids. V gave up 0 bases and J gave up 4 bases, with 21 bases separating them. Germline V gene data show CDR1 as DFQATT and CDR2 as SNEGSKA (reference sequence). Time point: sample taken at primary tumor resection. About 73 TRACERx patients with early, untreated non-small cell lung cancer donated samples. The authors sequenced whole RNA from tumor, nontumor lung or frozen PBMC without sorting. The sample belongs to a study of spatial heterogeneity in lung cancer. Every TCR cDNA molecule bore a unique molecular identifier. TCRdb reprocessed the 5' RACE reads via MiXCR and lists one record per CDR3 protein. Here the sample spans around 14,000 distinct CDR3 sequences, 3% to 4.5% being singletons.

The specimen comprised normal lung tissue next to the tumor, sampled at surgery. The TCR comes from a male donor with early-stage non-small cell lung cancer. This sequence joins TRBV20-1 and TRBJ1-2; tentative D call: TRBD1 (5 bases). This chain's CDR3 is CSARDFEGPGPLYGYTF. CDR3 sequence (DNA): TGCAGTGCTAGAGATTTCGAGGGGCCCGGCCCCCTCTATGGCTACACCTTC.